The clone carrying this T cell receptor (beta chain) was seen once. The antigen is undetermined. Other DNA sequences from this sample encode an identical CDR3 as well. The germline V gene has CDR1 SGHDT and CDR2 YYEEEE. The CDR3 extends over 13 amino acids. V shed 4 bases and J 4 bases; nucleotides not matched to a gene: 4. These data come from a study of cytomegalovirus exposure and HLA in healthy donors. 60 Vbeta and 13 Jbeta primers were used in PCR. The method was immunoSEQ multiplex PCR; TCRdb's version includes in-frame clones alone and lacks a portion of them. This sample carries 150,000 or so clones, about 74% of them seen once, and the ten largest clones take roughly 4%. Study outcomes and limitations: In a later analysis, HLA-associated beta chains showed higher expansion and lower generation probabilities than comparable chains. Earlier analysis looked at TCR beta V segments, and most were productive about 90% or about 30% of the time. What was likely a sequencing artifact was a cluster of highly shared sequence variants. TCR beta V- and J-gene trimming, according to a later analysis, was linked to a missense DCLRE1C variant.

Sequencing was performed on PBMCs. The V call is TRBV5-6, the J call TRBJ1-2; 7 bases are shared with TRBD1. The receptor was derived from a man between 18 and 35 years old in good health and CMV-seropositive. The CDR3 region has the DNA TGTGCCAGCAGCCCCCGGACAGGCTATGGCTACACCTTC. Amino acids: CASSPRTGYGYTF.